This entry is about one T cell receptor beta chain. The study drew participants aged about 18 to 89 years from under 30 US areas. The data stem from a study of blood T cell repertoires in COVID-19. As for the study in general: Sites in the United States, Italy and Spain provided acute and convalescent COVID-19 samples. The analysed material was cDNA or gDNA that came from T cells, B-cell-depleted T cells, or PBMCs.

The CDR3 consists of 14 residues. The V gene lost 6 bases and the J gene lost 2 bases, with 14 bases spanning the gap. Germline V gene sequence: CDR1 SGDLS, CDR2 YYNGEE. Methods used by the authors: Amplification from reference gene primers served as the basis for estimated nucleated cell counts. Using immunoSEQ multiplex PCR, the repertoire was profiled, and TCRdb retains in-frame clones only, with some absent. Clonal size and the V and J genes are those of that table, whereas D and trimming came from the DNA. The sample shows fewer than 250,000 clones, around 88% of them seen only once. The genes are TRBV9 and TRBJ2-5; weak D call: TRBD1 (6 bases). Sequencing used PBMCs or T cells enriched from blood (not recorded which). The TCR comes from a woman aged 45 to 65 with acute COVID-19. The CDR3 bases are TGTGCCAGCACCCAACAGGGCCCACAAGAGACCCAGTACTTC. Encoded protein: CASTQQGPQETQYF.